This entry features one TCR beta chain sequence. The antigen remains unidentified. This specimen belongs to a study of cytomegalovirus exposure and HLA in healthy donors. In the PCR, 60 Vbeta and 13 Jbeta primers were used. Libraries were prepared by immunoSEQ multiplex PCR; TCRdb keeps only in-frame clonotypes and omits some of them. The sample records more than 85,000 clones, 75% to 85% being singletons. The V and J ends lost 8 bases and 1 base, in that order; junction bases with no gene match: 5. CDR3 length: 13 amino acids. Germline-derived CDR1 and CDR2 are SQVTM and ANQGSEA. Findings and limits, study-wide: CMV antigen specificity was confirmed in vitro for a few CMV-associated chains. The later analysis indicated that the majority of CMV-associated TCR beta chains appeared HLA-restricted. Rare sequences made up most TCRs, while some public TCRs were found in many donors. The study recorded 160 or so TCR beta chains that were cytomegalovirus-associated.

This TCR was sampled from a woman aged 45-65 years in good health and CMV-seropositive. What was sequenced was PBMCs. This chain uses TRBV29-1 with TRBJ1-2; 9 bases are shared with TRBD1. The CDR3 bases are TGCAGCACCTGGGACAGGGTTAACTATGGCTACACCTTC. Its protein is CSTWDRVNYGYTF. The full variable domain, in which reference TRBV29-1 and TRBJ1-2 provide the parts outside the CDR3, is SAVISQKPSRDICQRGTSLTIQCQVDSQVTMMFWYRQQPGQSLTLIATANQGSEATYESGFVIDKFPISRPNLTFSTLTVSNMSPEDSSIYLCSTWDRVNYGYTFGSGTRLTVV.